This T cell receptor (beta chain) emerged from a study of PD-L1 blockade in urothelial cancer. For the study at large: Patients had undergone 0 to 3 prior chemotherapy regimens. At 6 weeks and at 3 weeks (second dose) after treatment start, blood was analyzed. A median blood sample held about 140,000 T cells and tens of thousands of unique TCRs.

Germline V gene data show CDR1 as SGHRS and CDR2 as YFSETQ. The CDR3 loop spans 16 amino acids. The junction had 9 bases not matched to a gene; V was cut back by 3 bases and J by 0 bases. Produced via immunoSEQ multiplex PCR; TCRdb's table is partial and in-frame only. Here the sample spans over 65,000 clones, roughly 84% being singletons. This clone was seen just once. The chain recombines TRBV5-1 with TRBJ2-7; TRBD2 aligns across 7 bases. This receptor was identified in a man in his 70s with urothelial cancer. Specimen: PBMCs, collected around atezolizumab (anti-PD-L1) treatment. Here the CDR3 DNA reads TGCGCCAGCAGCTGGGGGGGTAGCGCGAACTCCTACGAGCAGTACTTC. It encodes CASSWGGSANSYEQYF.